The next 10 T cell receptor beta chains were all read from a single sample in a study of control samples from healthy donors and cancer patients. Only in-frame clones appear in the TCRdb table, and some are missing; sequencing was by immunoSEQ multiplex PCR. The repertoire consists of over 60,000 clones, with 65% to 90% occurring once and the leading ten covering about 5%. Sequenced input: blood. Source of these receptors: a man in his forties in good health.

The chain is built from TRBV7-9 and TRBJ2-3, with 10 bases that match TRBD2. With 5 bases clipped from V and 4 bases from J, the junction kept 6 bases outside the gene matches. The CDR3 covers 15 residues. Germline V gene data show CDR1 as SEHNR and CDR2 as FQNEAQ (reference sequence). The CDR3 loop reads CASSRGLADPDTQYF. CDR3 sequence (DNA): TGTGCCAGCAGCCGTGGACTAGCGGACCCAGATACGCAGTATTTT.

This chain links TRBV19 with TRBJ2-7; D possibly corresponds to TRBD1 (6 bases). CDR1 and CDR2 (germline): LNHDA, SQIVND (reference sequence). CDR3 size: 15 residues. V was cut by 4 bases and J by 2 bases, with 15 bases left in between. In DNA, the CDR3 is TGTGCCAGTAGTACTAGGGGGACGGAGCCCTACGAGCAGTACTTC. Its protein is CASSTRGTEPYEQYF.

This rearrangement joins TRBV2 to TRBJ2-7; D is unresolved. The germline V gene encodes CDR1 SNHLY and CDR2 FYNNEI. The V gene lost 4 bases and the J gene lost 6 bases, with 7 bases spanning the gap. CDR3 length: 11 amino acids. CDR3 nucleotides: TGTGCCAGCAGTGTGGATTCCGAGCAGTACTTC. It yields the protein CASSVDSEQYF.

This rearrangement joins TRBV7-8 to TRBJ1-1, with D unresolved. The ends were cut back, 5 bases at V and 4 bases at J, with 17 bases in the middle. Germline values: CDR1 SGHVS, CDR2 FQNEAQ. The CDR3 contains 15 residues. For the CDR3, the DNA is TGTGCCAGCAGCGTCGGGAGCCAAAGATCCACTGAAGCTTTCTTT. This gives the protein CASSVGSQRSTEAFF.

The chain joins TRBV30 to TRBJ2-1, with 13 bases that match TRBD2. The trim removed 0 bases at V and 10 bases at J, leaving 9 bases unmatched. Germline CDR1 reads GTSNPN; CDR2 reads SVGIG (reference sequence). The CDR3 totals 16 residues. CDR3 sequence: CAWSVRRGLAGWEQFF. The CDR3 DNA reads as TGTGCCTGGAGTGTACGTCGGGGACTAGCGGGATGGGAGCAGTTCTTC.

CDR3 in DNA: TGTGCCTGGACAGGGGGTCGAGATACGCAGTATTTT. Encoded protein: CAWTGGRDTQYF. The rearrangement uses TRBV30 and TRBJ2-3, with TRBD1 matching 7 bases. J gave up 5 bases and V 4 bases, and 3 bases lay outside the gene matches. CDR1 and CDR2 from the germline V gene are GTSNPN and SVGIG (reference sequence). The CDR3 is 12 residues long.

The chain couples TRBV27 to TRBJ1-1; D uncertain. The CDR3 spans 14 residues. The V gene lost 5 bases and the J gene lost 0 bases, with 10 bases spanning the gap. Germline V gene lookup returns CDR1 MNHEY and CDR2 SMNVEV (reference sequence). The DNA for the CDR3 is TGTGCCAGCAGTGCGCTACAGTTGAACACTGAAGCTTTCTTT. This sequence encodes CASSALQLNTEAFF.

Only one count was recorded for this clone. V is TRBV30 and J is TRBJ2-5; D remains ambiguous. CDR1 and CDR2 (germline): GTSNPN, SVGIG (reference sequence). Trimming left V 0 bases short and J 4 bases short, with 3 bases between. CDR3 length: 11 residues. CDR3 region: CAWSVPETQYF. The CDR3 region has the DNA TGTGCCTGGAGTGTACCAGAGACCCAGTACTTC.

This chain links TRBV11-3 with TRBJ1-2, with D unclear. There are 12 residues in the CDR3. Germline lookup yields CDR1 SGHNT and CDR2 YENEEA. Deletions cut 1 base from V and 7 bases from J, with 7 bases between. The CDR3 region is CASSLGLFGYTF. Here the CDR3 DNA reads TGTGCCAGCAGCTTAGGCCTCTTTGGCTACACCTTC. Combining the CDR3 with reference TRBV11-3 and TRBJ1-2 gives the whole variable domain EAGVVQSPRYKIIEKKQPVAFWCNPISGHNTLYWYLQNLGQGPELLIRYENEEAVDDSQLPKDRFSAERLKGVDSTLKIQPAELGDSAVYLCASSLGLFGYTFGSGTRLTVV.

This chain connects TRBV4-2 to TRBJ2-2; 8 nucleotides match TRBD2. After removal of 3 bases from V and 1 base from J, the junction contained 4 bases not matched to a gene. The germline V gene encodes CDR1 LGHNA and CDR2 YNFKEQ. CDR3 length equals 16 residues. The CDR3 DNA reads TGTGCCAGCAGCCACTCGGGGGGGCAGAACACCGGGGAGCTGTTTTTT. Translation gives CASSHSGGQNTGELFF.